Presented here are 10 T cell receptor beta chains from one specimen sequenced in a study of metastatic and nonmetastatic thyroid tumors. Each patient came to thyroid surgery without any prior treatment (of any kind). TCRdb re-called clones via MiXCR from the PCR reads. The sample shows 9,500 to 13,000 clones, around 33% of them seen only once. Sequenced: tumor tissue. These receptors were collected from a female donor with papillary thyroid cancer or a benign thyroid nodule (not recorded which). Some clones in this sample may be carry-over from other donors' samples.

The chain links TRBV6-1 to TRBJ2-7; TRBD2 aligns across 7 bases. After removal of 6 bases from V and 3 bases from J, the junction contained 8 bases not matched to a gene. The length of the CDR3 is 14 residues. In germline, CDR1 is MNHNS, CDR2 SASEGT. The CDR3 region is CASSAGLDSYEQYF. As DNA, the CDR3 is TGTGCCAGCAGCGCAGGACTAGATAGCTACGAGCAGTACTTC.

This clone was observed at least ten times. A much larger clone lies one base from this, so it may be a read error. Other DNA sequences in this specimen translate into the identical CDR3. The chain is built from TRBV6-1 and TRBJ2-7; D is unclear. The germline gives CDR1 MNHNS, CDR2 SASEGT. Trimming left V 7 bases short and J 3 bases short, with 19 bases between. The CDR3 consists of 15 residues. The CDR3 DNA reads TGTGCCAGCACCCAACCGACTGGGCCCAACTACGAGCAGTACTTC. Translating gives CASTQPTGPNYEQYF.

This clone ranks as medium-sized (0.01 to 0.1%). This CDR3 reads CASSFRQGLTEAFF. CDR3 nucleotide sequence: TGTGCCAGCAGTTTTAGGCAGGGCCTGACTGAAGCTTTCTTT. The chain links TRBV6-2 or TRBV6-3 to TRBJ1-1; tentatively, D is TRBD1 (5 bases). Germline CDR1 MNHEY, CDR2 SVGEGT. This CDR3 contains 14 residues. V lost 4 bases and J 5 bases, leaving 14 bases between the germline ends.

This chain connects TRBV20-1 to TRBJ1-2; D is unclear. The CDR3 has 13 residues. Germline lookup yields CDR1 DFQATT and CDR2 SNEGSKA (reference sequence). Trimming took off 7 bases at V and 2 bases at J, with 14 bases between the two ends. This CDR3 reads CSVPAHYNYGYTF. DNA of the CDR3: TGCAGTGTCCCGGCACATTACAACTATGGCTACACCTTC.

Judged by abundance, this clone is medium-sized (0.01 to 0.1%). J is TRBJ2-3 and V is TRBV7-2; D gene uncertain. From germline, CDR1 is SGHTA and CDR2 FQGNSA. V lost 5 bases to trimming and J lost 3 bases, with 12 bases between them. The CDR3 extends over 14 amino acids. The CDR3 nucleotides are TGTGCCAGCAGCCCATACCCCGCTACAGATACGCAGTATTTT. As protein: CASSPYPATDTQYF.

The rearrangement uses TRBV9 and TRBJ1-6, with D possibly being TRBD1 (5 bases). V dropped 3 bases and J dropped 5 bases, with 15 bases sitting between them. In germline, CDR1 is SGDLS, CDR2 YYNGEE. The CDR3 is made up of 16 amino acids. The CDR3 region is CASSAPKGADNSPLHF. The CDR3 bases are TGTGCCAGCAGCGCCCCCAAAGGGGCCGATAATTCACCCCTCCACTTT. Together with reference TRBV9 and TRBJ1-6, the CDR3 gives the full variable domain: DSGVTQTPKHLITATGQRVTLRCSPRSGDLSVYWYQQSLDQGLQFLIQYYNGEERAKGNILERFSAQQFPDLHSELNLSSLELGDSALYFCASSAPKGADNSPLHFGNGTRLTVT.

This clone was counted a few times. The chain joins TRBV19 to TRBJ2-3; the match to TRBD1 covers 7 bases. After removal of 4 bases from V and 2 bases from J, the junction contained 3 bases not matched to a gene. Germline V gene sequence: CDR1 LNHDA, CDR2 SQIVND (reference sequence). The CDR3 extends over 14 amino acids. The DNA of the CDR3 is TGTGCCAGTAGTAGGACAGGCCACACAGATACGCAGTATTTT. Protein sequence: CASSRTGHTDTQYF.

This chain connects TRBV24-1 to TRBJ2-7; no firm D call. The germline V gene encodes CDR1 KGHDR and CDR2 SFDVKD. The CDR3 totals 13 residues. The V end lost 5 bases, the J end lost 1 base, and 8 bases lay between the germline ends. The CDR3 region is CATSGSPSYEQYF. The CDR3 coding sequence is TGTGCCACCAGTGGGTCACCATCCTACGAGCAGTACTTC.

V is TRBV5-8 and J is TRBJ1-2; maybe TRBD1 (5 bases). V shed 4 bases and J shed 8 bases, with 18 bases lying between them. The CDR3 spans 14 residues. Germline V gene lookup returns CDR1 SGHTS and CDR2 YDEGEE. The CDR3 reads CASSPGTSTRGYTF. The CDR3 DNA reads as TGTGCCAGCAGCCCCGGGACCTCTACCCGCGGCTACACCTTC. Variable domain in full (rest from reference TRBV5-8 and TRBJ1-2): EAGVTQSPTHLIKTRGQQATLRCSPISGHTSVYWYQQALGLGLQFLLWYDEGEERNRGNFPPRFSGRQFPNYSSELNVNALELEDSALYLCASSPGTSTRGYTFGSGTRLTVV.

The sample holds many counts of this clone. The V and J genes are TRBV19 and TRBJ2-5; maybe TRBD2 (6 bases). The germline V gene has CDR1 LNHDA and CDR2 SQIVND (reference sequence). The V end was cut by 3 bases, the J end by 3 bases, with 17 bases between. The CDR3 totals 16 residues. The CDR3: CASSMKSGTLKETQYF. CDR3 sequence (DNA): TGTGCCAGTAGTATGAAATCCGGGACTCTCAAAGAGACCCAGTACTTC.